This TCR beta chain was sequenced for a study of post-analysis software for immune sequencing data. General observations from the study: When compared against controls, multiple sclerosis patients showed significantly lower normalized Chao1 diversity.

TCR beta cDNA libraries had unique molecular identifiers. Input of about 0.9 to 10 million T cells yielded 550,000 or so cDNA molecules. Each CDR3 protein gets one entry after TCRdb re-called the PCR reads with MiXCR. This table holds 400,000 to 500,000 distinct CDR3 sequences, 39% found once. This clonotype was counted many times. Its cognate antigen is unknown. The sequence was collected from a girl aged 2 to 9 with multiple sclerosis. The sequenced material came from blood.

The chain's CDR3 is CASSLAGRELLEQYF. Here the CDR3 DNA reads TGTGCCAGCAGCTTAGCGGGGCGGGAGCTCCTCGAGCAGTACTTC. The chain joins TRBV7-2 to TRBJ2-7, with TRBD2 matching over 7 bases. The CDR3 has 15 residues. V lost 0 bases to trimming and J lost 6 bases; unmatched junction nucleotides: 8. From germline, CDR1 is SGHTA and CDR2 FQGNSA.